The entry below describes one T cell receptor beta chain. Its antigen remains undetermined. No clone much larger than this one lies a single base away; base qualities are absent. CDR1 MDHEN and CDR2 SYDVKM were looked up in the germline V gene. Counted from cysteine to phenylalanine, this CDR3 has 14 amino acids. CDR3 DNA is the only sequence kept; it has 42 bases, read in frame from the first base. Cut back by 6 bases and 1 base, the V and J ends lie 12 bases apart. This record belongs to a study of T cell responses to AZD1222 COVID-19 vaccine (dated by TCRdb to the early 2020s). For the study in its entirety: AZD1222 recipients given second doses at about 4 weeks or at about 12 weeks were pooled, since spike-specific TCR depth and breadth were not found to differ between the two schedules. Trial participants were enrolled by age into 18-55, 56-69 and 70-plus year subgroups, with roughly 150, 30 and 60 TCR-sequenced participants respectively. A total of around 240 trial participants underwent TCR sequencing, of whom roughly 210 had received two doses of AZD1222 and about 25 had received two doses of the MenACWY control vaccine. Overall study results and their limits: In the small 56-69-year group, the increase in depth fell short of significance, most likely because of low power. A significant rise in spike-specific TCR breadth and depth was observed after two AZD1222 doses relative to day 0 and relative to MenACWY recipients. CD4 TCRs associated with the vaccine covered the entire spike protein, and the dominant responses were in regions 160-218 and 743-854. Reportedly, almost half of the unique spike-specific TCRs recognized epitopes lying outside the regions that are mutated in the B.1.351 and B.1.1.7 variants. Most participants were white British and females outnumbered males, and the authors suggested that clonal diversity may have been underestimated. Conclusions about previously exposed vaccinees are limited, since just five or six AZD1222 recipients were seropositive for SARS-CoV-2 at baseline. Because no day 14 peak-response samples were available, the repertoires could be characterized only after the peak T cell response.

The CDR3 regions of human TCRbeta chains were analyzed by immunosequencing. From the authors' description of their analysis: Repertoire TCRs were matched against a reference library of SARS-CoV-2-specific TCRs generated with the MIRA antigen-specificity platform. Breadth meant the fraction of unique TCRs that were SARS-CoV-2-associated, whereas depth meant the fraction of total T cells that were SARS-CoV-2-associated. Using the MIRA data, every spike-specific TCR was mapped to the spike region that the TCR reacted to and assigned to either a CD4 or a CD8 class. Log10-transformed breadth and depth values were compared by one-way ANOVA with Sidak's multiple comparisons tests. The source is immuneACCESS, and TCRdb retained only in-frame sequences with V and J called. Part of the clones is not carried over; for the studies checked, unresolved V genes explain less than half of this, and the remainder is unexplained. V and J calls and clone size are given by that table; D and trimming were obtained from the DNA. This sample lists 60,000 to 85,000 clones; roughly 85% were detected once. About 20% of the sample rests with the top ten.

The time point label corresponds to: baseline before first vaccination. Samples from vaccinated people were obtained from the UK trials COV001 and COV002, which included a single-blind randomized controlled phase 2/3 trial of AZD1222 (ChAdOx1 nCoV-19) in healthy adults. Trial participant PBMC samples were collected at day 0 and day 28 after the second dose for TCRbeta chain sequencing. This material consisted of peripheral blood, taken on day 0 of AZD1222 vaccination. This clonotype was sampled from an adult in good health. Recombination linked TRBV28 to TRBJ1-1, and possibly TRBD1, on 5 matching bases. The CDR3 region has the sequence CASSYQQANTEAFF. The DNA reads TGTGCCAGCAGCTATCAACAGGCGAACACTGAAGCTTTCTTT. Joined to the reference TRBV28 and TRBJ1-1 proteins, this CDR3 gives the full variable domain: DVKVTQSSRYLVKRTGEKVFLECVQDMDHENMFWYRQDPGLGLRLIYFSYDVKMKEKGDIPEGYSVSREKKERFSLILESASTNQTSMYLCASSYQQANTEAFFGQGTRLTVV.